One and the same sample provided the 18 T cell receptor beta chains below, sequenced in a study of a mutant IDH1 vaccine in newly diagnosed glioma. Method: immunoSEQ multiplex PCR; TCRdb's copy keeps in-frame clones and lacks some. The table includes approximately 88,000 clones, roughly 78% detected once. Time point meaning: baseline, week 1 (first vaccination visit). Treatment: pre-vaccination baseline after standard-of-care therapy. The starting material was PBMCs, obtained from a glioma patient treated with radiotherapy, temozolomide or both. The receptors stem from a middle-aged man with glioma.

The gene calls are TRBV9 and TRBJ2-1, with TRBD2 matching over 7 bases. The CDR3 has 16 residues. Trimming at V came to 4 bases and at J to 0 bases, leaving 7 bases not matched to a gene. Germline CDR1 and CDR2: SGDLS and YYNGEE. The CDR3 loop is CASSPRTRSSYNEQFF. CDR3 sequence (DNA): TGTGCCAGCAGCCCGCGGACTAGGAGCTCCTACAATGAGCAGTTCTTC.

The V call is TRBV2, the J call TRBJ2-3; a possible D gene is TRBD2 (5 bases). The germline V gene has CDR1 SNHLY and CDR2 FYNNEI. This CDR3 has 12 residues. V dropped 8 bases and J dropped 4 bases, with 10 bases sitting between them. CDR3 DNA sequence: TGTGCCAGCGTGGAGGTGGCAGATACGCAGTATTTT. This encodes CASVEVADTQYF.

Here the CDR3 reads CASRRDRVGEQYF. The CDR3 region has the DNA TGTGCCAGCAGGAGGGACAGGGTGGGCGAGCAGTACTTC. This chain links TRBV2 with TRBJ2-7; 9 positions match TRBD1. This CDR3 is built from 13 residues. The V segment lost 6 bases and the J segment 6 bases; nucleotides outside the gene matches: 6. Germline CDR1 SNHLY, CDR2 FYNNEI.

The gene calls are TRBV7-3 and TRBJ2-6; D is perhaps TRBD1 (6 bases). V shed 5 bases and J shed 0 bases, with 14 bases lying between them. The CDR3 length is 17 residues. Germline V lookup: CDR1 SGHTA, CDR2 FQGTGA. Here the CDR3 reads CASSPWTARSGANVLTF. The CDR3 DNA follows: TGTGCCAGCAGCCCCTGGACAGCGCGCTCTGGGGCCAACGTCCTGACTTTC.

V is TRBV7-2 and J is TRBJ2-4; the match to TRBD1 covers 12 bases. Per the germline V gene, CDR1 is SGHTA and CDR2 is FQGNSA. Germline trimming cut 5 bases from V and 5 bases from J; bases unmatched to any gene: 4. The CDR3 loop spans 15 amino acids. The CDR3 protein is CASSPGTGGQNIQYF. The CDR3 nucleotides read TGTGCCAGCAGCCCTGGGACAGGGGGCCAAAACATTCAGTACTTC. The full variable domain, with the rest looked up from reference TRBV7-2 and TRBJ2-4, is GAGVSQSPSNKVTEKGKDVELRCDPISGHTALYWYRQSLGQGLEFLIYFQGNSAPDKSGLPSDRFSAERTGGSVSTLTIQRTQQEDSAVYLCASSPGTGGQNIQYFGAGTRLSVL.

The V gene is TRBV10-1, the J gene TRBJ1-1; tentatively, D is TRBD1 (5 bases). There are 17 residues in the CDR3. The V gene's germline CDR1 is WNHNN and CDR2 SYGVQD (reference sequence). Trimming cost V 4 bases and J 1 base, with 19 bases left between them. The CDR3 protein is CASSGTGQPGPNTEAFF. CDR3 nucleotide sequence: TGCGCCAGCAGTGGAACGGGGCAACCTGGTCCGAACACTGAAGCTTTCTTT.

This chain links TRBV29-1 with TRBJ2-3; D possibly corresponds to TRBD1 (6 bases). This CDR3 has 13 residues. The V end was cut by 6 bases, the J end by 3 bases, with 13 bases between. Per the germline V gene, CDR1 is SQVTM and CDR2 is ANQGSEA. The CDR3, as DNA: TGCAGCGTATCCCCCAGGGGAACAGATACGCAGTATTTT. It codes for CSVSPRGTDTQYF.

This clone has just one count. DNA for the CDR3: TGTGCCAGCAGCTTAGTTGAGGAGACAAGTTATGGCTACACCTTC. Its protein is CASSLVEETSYGYTF. This sequence joins TRBV7-9 and TRBJ1-2; the D is unclear. Looked up from germline, CDR1 is SEHNR and CDR2 is FQNEAQ (reference sequence). Trimming stripped 1 base from V and 5 bases from J, with 14 bases between. The CDR3 runs 15 residues. The entire variable domain, with the rest obtained from reference TRBV7-9 and TRBJ1-2, is as follows: DTGVSQNPRHKITKRGQNVTFRCDPISEHNRLYWYRQTLGQGPEFLTYFQNEAQLEKSRLLSDRFSAERPKGSFSTLEIQRTEQGDSAMYLCASSLVEETSYGYTFGSGTRLTVV.

The chain couples TRBV7-2 to TRBJ1-3; no clear D. Germline-derived CDR1 and CDR2 are SGHTA and FQGNSA. The CDR3 loop spans 11 amino acids. The V end was cut by 2 bases, the J end by 8 bases, with 4 bases between. The DNA for the CDR3 is TGTGCCAGCAGCTTAAGGGACACCATATATTTT. Its translation is CASSLRDTIYF.

V gene TRBV27 combines with J gene TRBJ1-6, with D unresolved. V was cut by 4 bases and J by 7 bases, with 14 bases left in between. From germline, CDR1 is MNHEY and CDR2 SMNVEV (reference sequence). CDR3 size: 15 residues. CDR3 nucleotides: TGTGCCAGCAGTTCAGCGACGGAATCCAATTCACCCCTCCACTTT. This codes for CASSSATESNSPLHF.

The rearrangement uses TRBV13 and TRBJ2-3, with 7 bases fitting TRBD1. V lost 4 bases and J lost 6; bases outside the gene matches: 10. Per germline, CDR1 PRHDT and CDR2 FYEKMQ (reference sequence). The length of the CDR3 is 15 residues. CDR3 in DNA: TGTGCCAGCAGCTCAGAGGGGGCAGCGAAGGATACGCAGTATTTT. Its translation is CASSSEGAAKDTQYF. The full variable domain, in which reference TRBV13 and TRBJ2-3 provide the parts outside the CDR3, is AAGVIQSPRHLIKEKRETATLKCYPIPRHDTVYWYQQGPGQDPQFLISFYEKMQSDKGSIPDRFSAQQFSDYHSELNMSSLELGDSALYFCASSSEGAAKDTQYFGPGTRLTVL.

This rearrangement joins TRBV19 to TRBJ2-7; 7 bases are a match to TRBD2. The length of the CDR3 is 15 residues. V shed 3 bases, J shed 2 bases, and the junction held 7 bases outside the gene matches. Germline values: CDR1 LNHDA, CDR2 SQIVND (reference sequence). CDR3 DNA: TGTGCCAGTAGTATCGCTAGCGGAAATCCCTACGAGCAGTACTTC. Amino acids: CASSIASGNPYEQYF.

A single count supports this clone. This CDR3 is also generated by other DNA sequences in the sample. The CDR3: CASSLGLAIQETQYF. The CDR3 nucleotides are TGTGCCAGCAGCCTGGGACTAGCCATCCAAGAGACCCAGTACTTC. The chain uses TRBV7-2 and TRBJ2-5; TRBD2 aligns across 9 bases. This CDR3 region has 15 residues. Germline V lookup: CDR1 SGHTA, CDR2 FQGNSA. V gave up 5 bases and J gave up 1 base; unmatched junction bases: 5.

V usage is TRBV5-1 and J usage is TRBJ1-2; 9 nucleotides agree with TRBD1. The CDR3 contains 17 residues. Germline V gives CDR1 SGHRS, CDR2 YFSETQ. Unmatched junction bases numbered 10, after V lost 0 bases and J lost 4 bases. The CDR3 region is CASSLDPGQGGFYGYTF. CDR3 in DNA: TGCGCCAGCAGCTTGGACCCGGGACAGGGAGGTTTCTATGGCTACACCTTC.

The genes are TRBV4-1 and TRBJ2-5; 8 bases match TRBD1. Germline CDR1 MGHRA, CDR2 YSYEKL. There are 15 residues in the CDR3. Germline trimming cut 2 bases from V and 5 bases from J; bases unmatched to any gene: 7. The CDR3 DNA reads TGCGCCAGCAGCCAATCTTCAGGGGGCTTTGAGACCCAGTACTTC. Residues: CASSQSSGGFETQYF.

The J gene is TRBJ2-1, the V gene TRBV7-2; D ambiguous. V shed 6 bases and J shed 9 bases, with 12 bases lying between them. The CDR3 extends over 12 amino acids. Germline V gene lookup returns CDR1 SGHTA and CDR2 FQGNSA. The CDR3 protein is CASSPGRIEQFF. CDR3 coding DNA: TGTGCCAGCAGTCCGGGCCGGATTGAGCAGTTCTTC.

The rearrangement uses TRBV5-1 and TRBJ2-3, with D perhaps TRBD2 (5 bases). The CDR3 spans 12 residues. Germline CDR1 and CDR2: SGHRS and YFSETQ. Trimming took 3 bases from V and 5 from J, leaving 7 bases between them. CDR3 protein: CASSYGLDTQYF. The CDR3 nucleotides read TGCGCCAGCAGCTACGGACTAGATACGCAGTATTTT.

The rearrangement uses TRBV29-1 and TRBJ2-2; D gene unclear. Trimming took off 7 bases at V and 5 bases at J, with 8 bases between the two ends. This CDR3 region has 11 residues. From germline, CDR1 is SQVTM and CDR2 ANQGSEA. CDR3 DNA sequence: TGCAGCGCCCAAGGGACCGGGGAGCTGTTTTTT. Its translation: CSAQGTGELFF.